The T cell receptor beta chain described here comes from a study of cytomegalovirus exposure and HLA in healthy donors. Of note for this clone: As yet, its antigen is unknown.

Sequencing was performed with immunoSEQ multiplex PCR; in TCRdb, only in-frame clones are kept and a portion is missing. The sample has about 160,000 clones, 70% to 90% seen once. Study results and limitations: In vitro confirmation showed a few CMV-associated chains to be CMV antigen specific. The classifier, whose performance was assessed in both the original and validation cohorts, reportedly diagnosed cytomegalovirus status with high specificity and sensitivity.

Trimming at V came to 6 bases and at J to 6 bases, leaving 3 bases not matched to a gene. CDR1 SNHLY and CDR2 FYNNEI come from the germline V gene. The CDR3 contains 12 residues. This chain uses TRBV2 with TRBJ1-2; 8 nucleotides agree with TRBD1. The sequenced sample was PBMCs. This TCR came from a man aged 25-40 years in good health and CMV-seropositive. The CDR3 sequence is CASRTTGDGYTF. CDR3 nucleotide sequence: TGTGCCAGCAGGACGACAGGGGATGGCTACACCTTC.